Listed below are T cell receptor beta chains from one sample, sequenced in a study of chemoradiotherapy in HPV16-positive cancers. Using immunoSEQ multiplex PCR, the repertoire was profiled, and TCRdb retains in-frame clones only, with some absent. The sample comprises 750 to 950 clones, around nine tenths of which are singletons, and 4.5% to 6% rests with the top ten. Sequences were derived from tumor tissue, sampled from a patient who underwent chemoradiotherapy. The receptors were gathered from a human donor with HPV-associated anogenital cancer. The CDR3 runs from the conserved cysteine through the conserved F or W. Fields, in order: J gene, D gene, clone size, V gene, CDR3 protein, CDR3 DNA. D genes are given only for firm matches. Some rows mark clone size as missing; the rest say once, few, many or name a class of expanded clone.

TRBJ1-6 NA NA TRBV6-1 CASSDNNGFSPLHF TGTGCCAGCAGTGACAATAACGGGTTTTCACCCCTCCACTTT
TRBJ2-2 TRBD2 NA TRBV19 CASRFLAGGGELFF TGTGCCAGTAGATTCCTAGCGGGAGGCGGGGAGCTGTTTTTT
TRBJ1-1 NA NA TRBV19 CASSILRDTEAFF TGTGCCAGTAGTATCCTCCGGGACACTGAAGCTTTCTTT
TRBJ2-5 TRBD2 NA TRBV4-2 CASSQSVAGGDETQYF TGTGCCAGCAGCCAATCTGTAGCGGGAGGGGATGAGACCCAGTACTTC
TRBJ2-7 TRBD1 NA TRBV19 CASSTRDRTYEQYF TGTGCCAGTAGTACCCGGGACAGAACCTACGAGCAGTACTTC
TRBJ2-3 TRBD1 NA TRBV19 CASKDRGRGTDTQYF TGTGCCAGTAAAGACAGGGGGCGCGGCACAGATACGCAGTATTTT
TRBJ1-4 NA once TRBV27 CASRPIGGADEKLFF TGTGCCAGCAGGCCCATAGGGGGGGCCGACGAAAAACTGTTTTTT
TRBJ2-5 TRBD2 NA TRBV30 CAWGLAGQETQYF TGTGCCTGGGGACTAGCGGGACAAGAGACCCAGTACTTC
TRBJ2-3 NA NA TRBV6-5 CASPTDTQYF TGTGCCAGCCCCACAGATACGCAGTATTTT
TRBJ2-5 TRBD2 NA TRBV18 CASSPATSGTKTQYF TGTGCCAGCTCACCAGCGACTAGCGGGACGAAGACCCAGTACTTC
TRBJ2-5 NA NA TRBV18 CASHKGRQETQYF TGTGCCAGCCATAAAGGACGCCAAGAGACCCAGTACTTC
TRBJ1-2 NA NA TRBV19 CASSIEASQLYGYTF TGTGCCAGTAGTATAGAAGCCAGCCAACTCTATGGCTACACCTTC
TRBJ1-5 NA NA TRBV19 CACRDGIQPQHF TGTGCCTGCAGGGACGGTATTCAGCCCCAGCATTTT
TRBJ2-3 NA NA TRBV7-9 CASSFYPGGASTDTQYF TGTGCCAGCAGCTTTTATCCTGGAGGGGCTAGCACAGATACGCAGTATTTT
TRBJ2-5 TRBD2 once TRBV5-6 CASSEGLAAGETQYF TGTGCCAGCAGCGAGGGACTAGCGGCGGGAGAGACCCAGTACTTC